The source of this T cell receptor (beta chain) is a study of CD8+ T cells in alopecia areata. The study, taken as a whole, reports: TCR sharing was clearer in mice than between patients, perhaps partly owing to patient HLA diversity.

The CDR3 covers 16 residues. CDR1 LNHDA and CDR2 SQIVND come from the germline V gene (reference sequence). V shed 5 bases, J shed 2 bases, and the junction held 7 bases outside the gene matches. With respect to this clone: The antigen remains unidentified.

Treatment denoted: oral pan-JAK inhibitor, 5-10 mg twice daily. RNA was isolated and reverse transcribed to cDNA, the sequencing template. Assay: immunoSEQ multiplex PCR; the TCRdb copy retains only in-frame clones and omits some. This table has 120,000 to 150,000 clones, 70% to 90% appearing once. This TCR came from a human donor with alopecia areata. The material sequenced was CD8+ T cells sorted from blood, taken at week 4, from a patient treated with tofacitinib. The chain is built from TRBV19 and TRBJ2-1; TRBD2 matches at 9 bases. CDR3 DNA sequence: TGTGCCAGTAGTGCCCATCTAGCGGGGCCCTACAATGAGCAGTTCTTC. Encoded protein: CASSAHLAGPYNEQFF.